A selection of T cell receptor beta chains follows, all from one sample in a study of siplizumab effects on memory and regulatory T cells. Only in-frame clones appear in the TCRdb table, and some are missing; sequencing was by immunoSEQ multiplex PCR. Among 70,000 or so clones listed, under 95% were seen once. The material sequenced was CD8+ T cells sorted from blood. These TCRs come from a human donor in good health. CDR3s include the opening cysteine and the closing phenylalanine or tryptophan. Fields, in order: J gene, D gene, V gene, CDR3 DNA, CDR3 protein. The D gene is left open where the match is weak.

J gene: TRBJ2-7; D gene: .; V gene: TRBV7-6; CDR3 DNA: TGTGCCAGCAGCTTAGCAAGATACGGTGGCTACGAGCAGTACTTC; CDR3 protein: CASSLARYGGYEQYF
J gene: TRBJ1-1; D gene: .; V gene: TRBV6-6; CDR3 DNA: TGTGCCAGCAGCTACGGACACCAGAACACTGAAGCTTTCTTT; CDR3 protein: CASSYGHQNTEAFF
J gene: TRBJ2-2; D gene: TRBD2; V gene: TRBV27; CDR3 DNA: TGTGCCAGCAGTTTGCACCCGGGACTAGAAACCGGGGAGCTGTTTTTT; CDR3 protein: CASSLHPGLETGELFF
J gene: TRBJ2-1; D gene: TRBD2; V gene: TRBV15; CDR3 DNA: TGTGCCACCAGCAGCGGACCTAGCGGGTACTACAATGAGCAGTTCTTC; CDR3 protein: CATSSGPSGYYNEQFF
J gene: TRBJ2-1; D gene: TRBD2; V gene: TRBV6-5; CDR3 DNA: TGTGCCAGCAGTTCACTAGCGAACTACAATGAGCAGTTCTTC; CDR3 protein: CASSSLANYNEQFF
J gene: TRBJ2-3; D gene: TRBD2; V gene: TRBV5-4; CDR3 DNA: TGTGCCAGCAGCGTTAGCGGGGCCACAGATACGCAGTATTTT; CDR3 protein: CASSVSGATDTQYF
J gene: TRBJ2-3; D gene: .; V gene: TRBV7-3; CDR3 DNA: TGTGCCAGCAGCCCAATCCGGAGCACAGATACGCAGTATTTT; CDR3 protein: CASSPIRSTDTQYF
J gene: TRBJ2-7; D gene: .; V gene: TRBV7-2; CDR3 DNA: TGTGCCAGCAGCCCCTTGGGGGGGCGGTCCTACGAGCAGTACTTC; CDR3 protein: CASSPLGGRSYEQYF
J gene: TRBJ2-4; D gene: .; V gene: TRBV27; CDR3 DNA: TGTGCCAGCAGCTTATCGACAGTGGGAGCCAAAAACATTCAGTACTTC; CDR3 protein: CASSLSTVGAKNIQYF
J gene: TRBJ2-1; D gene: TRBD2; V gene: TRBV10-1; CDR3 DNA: TGCGCCAGCAGTGAGTCGGAGCGGGGGGCTTACAATGAGCAGTTCTTC; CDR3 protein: CASSESERGAYNEQFF
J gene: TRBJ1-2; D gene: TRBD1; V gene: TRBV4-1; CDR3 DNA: TGCGCCAGCAGCCAAGATATGGGGACAGGGTTAAACTATGGCTACACCTTC; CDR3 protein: CASSQDMGTGLNYGYTF
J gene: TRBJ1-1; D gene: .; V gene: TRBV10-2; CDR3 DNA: TGCGCCAGCAGTGAGAACGAACTCCCGAACACTGAAGCTTTCTTT; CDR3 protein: CASSENELPNTEAFF